These 28 T cell receptor beta chains share one sample of origin, sequenced in a study of blood T cell repertoires in COVID-19. Profiling relied on immunoSEQ multiplex PCR, and the TCRdb table lists in-frame clones only, not all of them. The table lists around 300,000 clones, approximately 90% of them singletons. Material: PBMCs or T cells enriched from blood (not recorded which). The source is a woman aged 18-35 years who had recovered from COVID-19.

V and J are TRBV5-1 and TRBJ1-2, with 7 bases fitting TRBD1. This CDR3 comprises 13 residues. Germline values: CDR1 SGHRS, CDR2 YFSETQ. With 1 base clipped from V and 8 bases from J, the junction kept 5 bases outside the gene matches. The CDR3 loop reads CASSLQKGAGYTF. The DNA for the CDR3 is TGCGCCAGCAGCTTGCAGAAGGGGGCCGGCTACACCTTC.

The chain combines TRBV4-1 with TRBJ2-4; D is uncertain. The CDR3 runs to 16 residues. Germline V gene sequence: CDR1 MGHRA, CDR2 YSYEKL. V was trimmed by 0 bases and J by 13 bases, leaving 22 bases between them. The CDR3 loop reads CASSQDGDLLPLTQYF. The CDR3 nucleotides read TGCGCCAGCAGCCAAGATGGTGACTTACTTCCTCTTACCCAGTACTTC.

CDR3: CASSLERTGLYEQYF. Written as DNA, the CDR3 is TGTGCCAGCAGCTTAGAACGGACAGGGCTGTACGAGCAGTACTTC. The chain is built from TRBV11-2 and TRBJ2-7, with 8 nucleotides matching TRBD1. V lost 0 bases to trimming and J lost 4 bases; unmatched junction nucleotides: 5. Germline V gene sequence: CDR1 SGHAT, CDR2 FQNNGV. This CDR3 comprises 15 residues.

This clone was observed a single time. The rearrangement joins TRBV28 to TRBJ1-2, with 8 bases that match TRBD1. The CDR3 runs 17 residues. Germline assignment: CDR1 MDHEN and CDR2 SYDVKM. V lost 5 bases, J lost 7 bases, and 18 bases stayed unmatched. The DNA of the CDR3 is TGTGCCAGCAGTGAGGCGGCAGGGGGCGTAGGCTATGCTGGCTACACCTTC. Translating gives CASSEAAGGVGYAGYTF.

This chain connects TRBV24-1 to TRBJ1-4; 9 positions agree with TRBD1. From germline, CDR1 is KGHDR and CDR2 SFDVKD. The V and J ends lost 7 bases and 2 bases, in that order; junction bases with no gene match: 1. This CDR3 region has 14 residues. The DNA of the CDR3 is TGTGCCACCAGGGGACAGGGTACTAATGAAAAACTGTTTTTT. This translates into CATRGQGTNEKLFF.

The rearrangement uses TRBV7-2 and TRBJ2-1; D call uncertain. The CDR3 is 12 amino acids. V dropped 3 bases and J dropped 4 bases, with 4 bases sitting between them. The germline V gene has CDR1 SGHTA and CDR2 FQGNSA. The CDR3 reads CASSFLYNEQFF. CDR3 DNA: TGTGCCAGCAGCTTCCTATACAATGAGCAGTTCTTC.

This rearrangement joins TRBV4-1 to TRBJ1-5; D is ambiguous. The length of the CDR3 is 15 residues. The germline gives CDR1 MGHRA, CDR2 YSYEKL. The V and J ends lost 0 bases and 0 bases respectively, with 6 bases between them. For the CDR3, the DNA is TGCGCCAGCAGCCAAGAGGGCGATAGCAATCAGCCCCAGCATTTT. Protein product: CASSQEGDSNQPQHF.

The rearrangement uses TRBV5-8 and TRBJ1-2; D is uncertain. V was shortened by 0 bases and J by 7 bases, with 10 bases between the two germline ends. The CDR3 is made up of 13 amino acids. The germline V gene encodes CDR1 SGHTS and CDR2 YDEGEE. DNA for the CDR3: TGTGCCAGCAGCTTGGAGTTTCTTAGTGGCTACACCTTC. Its protein is CASSLEFLSGYTF.

The J gene is TRBJ1-2, the V gene TRBV28, with unresolved D. Germline V gene lookup returns CDR1 MDHEN and CDR2 SYDVKM. The CDR3 has 14 amino acids. Trimming left V 6 bases short and J 2 bases short, with 13 bases between. CDR3 protein: CASSRPTGNYGYTF. The CDR3 DNA reads as TGTGCCAGCAGCCGCCCTACCGGGAACTATGGCTACACCTTC.

The gene calls are TRBV18 and TRBJ1-4; 10 bases agree with TRBD1. CDR1 is KGHSH, CDR2 LQKENI, per germline. Trimming took 3 bases from V and 8 from J; bases not matched to a gene: 0. The CDR3 spans 13 residues. The CDR3 loop reads CASSPGQGEKLFF. The DNA for the CDR3 is TGTGCCAGCTCACCGGGACAGGGGGAAAAACTGTTTTTT. Looking up the rest from reference TRBV18 and TRBJ1-4 gives the full variable domain: NAGVMQNPRHLVRRRGQEARLRCSPMKGHSHVYWYRQLPEEGLKFMVYLQKENIIDESGMPKERFSAEFPKEGPSILRIQQVVRGDSAAYFCASSPGQGEKLFFGSGTQLSVL.

This sequence joins TRBV7-2 and TRBJ1-2, with TRBD1 matching over 7 bases. Trimming at V came to 1 base and at J to 4 bases, leaving 12 bases not matched to a gene. Germline V gene data show CDR1 as SGHTA and CDR2 as FQGNSA. The CDR3 sequence is 17 residues long. CDR3 amino acids: CASSLESFQGGTYGYTF. DNA of the CDR3: TGTGCCAGCAGCTTAGAGTCTTTCCAGGGGGGAACCTATGGCTACACCTTC.

The chain has TRBV2 and TRBJ2-5; D is perhaps TRBD1 (6 bases). From germline, CDR1 is SNHLY and CDR2 FYNNEI. The CDR3 is 17 amino acids. V lost 4 bases to trimming and J lost 0 bases, with 18 bases between them. The CDR3 DNA sequence: TGTGCCAGCAGTGGGGACACGAGCGTTACCTACCAAGAGACCCAGTACTTC. It translates to CASSGDTSVTYQETQYF.

This clone has more than one count but fewer than ten. The chain employs TRBV28 and TRBJ1-1, with D perhaps TRBD1 (5 bases). This CDR3 has 13 residues. The ends were cut back, 7 bases at V and 3 bases at J, with 12 bases in the middle. In germline, CDR1 is MDHEN, CDR2 SYDVKM. The CDR3 coding sequence is TGTGCCAGCAAGCTTGCGGGGGACACTGAAGCTTTCTTT. It specifies CASKLAGDTEAFF. The variable domain in full, with the rest retrieved from reference TRBV28 and TRBJ1-1, is DVKVTQSSRYLVKRTGEKVFLECVQDMDHENMFWYRQDPGLGLRLIYFSYDVKMKEKGDIPEGYSVSREKKERFSLILESASTNQTSMYLCASKLAGDTEAFFGQGTRLTVV.

This chain links TRBV6-4 with TRBJ2-3; 7 bases are shared with TRBD2. The ends lost 3 bases at V and 5 bases at J; junction bases unmatched: 5. Germline V gene sequence: CDR1 MRHNA, CDR2 SNTAGT. There are 14 residues in the CDR3. The CDR3 sequence: CASSEAGDGDTQYF. The DNA for the CDR3 is TGTGCCAGCAGTGAGGCGGGGGATGGAGATACGCAGTATTTT.

This clone appeared a few times. This sequence joins TRBV3-1 (or the pseudogene TRBV3-2) and TRBJ1-2; D is unclear. Germline V gives CDR1 LGHDT, CDR2 YNNKEL (reference sequence). The CDR3 is made up of 13 amino acids. V was pared by 0 bases and J by 5 bases, with 7 bases between. As DNA, the CDR3 is TGTGCCAGCAGCCAAGAGATGCGTTATGGCTACACCTTC. Protein sequence: CASSQEMRYGYTF.

The chain uses TRBV3-1 (or the pseudogene TRBV3-2) and TRBJ1-1; D possibly corresponds to TRBD1 (6 bases). Germline V gene sequence: CDR1 LGHDT, CDR2 YNNKEL (reference sequence). This CDR3 contains 14 residues. The V gene lost 1 base and the J gene lost 4 bases, with 10 bases spanning the gap. The chain's CDR3 is CASSQVEGGTEAFF. The CDR3 DNA follows: TGTGCCAGCAGCCAAGTCGAAGGGGGCACTGAAGCTTTCTTT.

The chain uses TRBV3-1 (or the pseudogene TRBV3-2) and TRBJ1-2, with D possibly matching TRBD1 (5 bases). Germline lookup yields CDR1 LGHDT and CDR2 YNNKEL (reference sequence). Trimming removed 3 bases at V and 7 bases at J, with 21 bases between. This CDR3 contains 16 residues. CDR3 sequence: CASSQTSIRARTGYTF. In nucleotides, the CDR3 is TGTGCCAGCAGCCAGACCTCAATCAGGGCACGAACTGGCTACACCTTC.

This chain joins TRBV25-1 and TRBJ2-7; TRBD2 might be the D (6 bases). The CDR3 has 13 residues. CDR1 is MGHDK, CDR2 SYGVNS, per germline. V lost 2 bases to trimming and J lost 7 bases, with 12 bases between them. CDR3 bases: TGTGCCAGCAGTGAACTACGGGGAGGAGAGCAGTACTTC. Amino acid sequence: CASSELRGGEQYF.

The chain joins TRBV14 to TRBJ2-1; a possible D gene is TRBD1 (5 bases). The germline gives CDR1 SGHDN, CDR2 FVKESK. Trimming pared 3 bases from V and 8 bases from J, leaving 17 bases between. This CDR3 contains 15 residues. As DNA, the CDR3 is TGTGCCAGCAGCCACCCGCAGGGAATGATGCATGAGCAGTTCTTC. It is translated as CASSHPQGMMHEQFF. Variable domain in full (rest from reference TRBV14 and TRBJ2-1): EAGVTQFPSHSVIEKGQTVTLRCDPISGHDNLYWYRRVMGKEIKFLLHFVKESKQDESGMPNNRFLAERTGGTYSTLKVQPAELEDSGVYFCASSHPQGMMHEQFFGPGTRLTVL.

V is TRBV4-2 and J is TRBJ1-5; D unclear. Trimming removed 3 bases from V and 1 base from J, with 10 bases in between. The CDR3 sequence is 15 residues long. Germline V gene lookup returns CDR1 LGHNA and CDR2 YNFKEQ. DNA of the CDR3: TGTGCCAGCAGCCAGCAACCCGGGAGCAATCAGCCCCAGCATTTT. This encodes CASSQQPGSNQPQHF.

V and J are TRBV6-1 and TRBJ2-7; 8 bases fit TRBD1. The CDR3 covers 18 residues. Germline-derived CDR1 and CDR2 are MNHNS and SASEGT. With V trimmed by 1 base and J by 0 bases, 11 bases remained unmatched. CDR3 sequence reads: CASSEDPRTGFFSYEQYF. CDR3 in DNA: TGTGCCAGCAGTGAAGACCCCAGGACAGGGTTTTTCTCCTACGAGCAGTACTTC.

This chain uses TRBV7-6 with TRBJ2-7; 11 nucleotides agree with TRBD1. V lost 4 bases, J lost 4 bases, and 6 bases stayed unmatched. Germline CDR1 is SGHVS and CDR2 is FNYEAQ. The length of the CDR3 is 15 residues. CDR3 nucleotide sequence: TGTGCCAGCAGCTCCGGGACAGGGGGACCTTACGAGCAGTACTTC. Protein sequence: CASSSGTGGPYEQYF.

Details on this clone: The sample carries other DNA sequences with the same CDR3. The chain joins TRBV7-2 to TRBJ1-2; D is ambiguous. Trimming pared 1 base from V and 3 bases from J, leaving 6 bases between. Germline V lookup: CDR1 SGHTA, CDR2 FQGNSA. This CDR3 contains 13 residues. The CDR3 reads CASSLGVYYGYTF. In DNA form, the CDR3 reads TGTGCCAGCAGCTTAGGAGTTTACTATGGCTACACCTTC.

This clone occurred once. The chain is built from TRBV5-1 and TRBJ2-3; 12 nucleotides match TRBD2. The CDR3 has 18 amino acids. Losses at the gene ends were 3 bases for V and 0 bases for J; bases not matched to a gene: 8. In germline, CDR1 is SGHRS, CDR2 YFSETQ. For the CDR3, the DNA is TGCGCCAGCAGCTCCAGACTAGCGGGGGCCACTAGCACAGATACGCAGTATTTT. Translated, it gives CASSSRLAGATSTDTQYF.

The gene calls are TRBV7-3 and TRBJ2-2; 11 bases align to TRBD2. Trimming removed 5 bases from V and 4 bases from J; junction bases left unmatched: 15. The CDR3 length is 19 residues. Per germline, CDR1 SGHTA and CDR2 FQGTGA. The CDR3 sequence is CASSPRTSGLGFGTGELFF. For the CDR3, the DNA is TGTGCCAGCAGCCCCCGGACTAGCGGGCTTGGCTTCGGCACCGGGGAGCTGTTTTTT.

The V gene is TRBV7-2, the J gene TRBJ1-1; the match to TRBD1 covers 9 bases. This CDR3 comprises 17 residues. The trim removed 5 bases at V and 0 bases at J, leaving 10 bases unmatched. The V gene's germline CDR1 is SGHTA and CDR2 FQGNSA. As DNA, the CDR3 is TGTGCCAGCAGCCCGGACAGGGGAGAAAGGATGAACACTGAAGCTTTCTTT. This sequence encodes CASSPDRGERMNTEAFF.

With respect to this clone: One end of the junction fails to match germline, which may point to a read error. V gene TRBV7-7 combines with J gene TRBJ2-2; the match to TRBD1 covers 8 bases. The CDR3 length is 16 residues. CDR1 and CDR2 from the germline V gene are SSHAT and FNYEAQ (reference sequence). CDR3 protein: CASSPKTGENTGELFF. The CDR3 DNA sequence: TGTGCTAGCAGCCCAAAGACAGGGGAGAACACCGGGGAGCTGTTTTTT.

This clone appeared once. The chain combines TRBV7-2 with TRBJ2-1; 8 nucleotides align to TRBD2. Germline values: CDR1 SGHTA, CDR2 FQGNSA. J was trimmed by 2 bases and V by 1 base; bases with no gene match: 7. The CDR3 has 17 residues. The CDR3, as DNA: TGTGCCAGCAGCTTAGGATCTAGCGGGTTGCCCTACAATGAGCAGTTCTTC. Its protein product is CASSLGSSGLPYNEQFF.